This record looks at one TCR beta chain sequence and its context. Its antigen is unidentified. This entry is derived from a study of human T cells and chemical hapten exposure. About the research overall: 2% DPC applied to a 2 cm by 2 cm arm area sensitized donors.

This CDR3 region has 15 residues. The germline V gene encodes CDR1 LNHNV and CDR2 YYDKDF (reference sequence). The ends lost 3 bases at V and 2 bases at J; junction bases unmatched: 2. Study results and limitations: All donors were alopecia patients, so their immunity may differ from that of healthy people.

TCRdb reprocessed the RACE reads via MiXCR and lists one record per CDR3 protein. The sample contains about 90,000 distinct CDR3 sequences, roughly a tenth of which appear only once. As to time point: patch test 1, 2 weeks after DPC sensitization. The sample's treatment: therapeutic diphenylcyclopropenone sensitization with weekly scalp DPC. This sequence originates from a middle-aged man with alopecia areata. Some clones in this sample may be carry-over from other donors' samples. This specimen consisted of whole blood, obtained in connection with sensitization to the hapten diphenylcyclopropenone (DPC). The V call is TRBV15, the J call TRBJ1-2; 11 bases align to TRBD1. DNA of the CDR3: TGTGCCACCAGCAGCGGGACAGGGGGGAACTATGGCTACACCTTC. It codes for CATSSGTGGNYGYTF.